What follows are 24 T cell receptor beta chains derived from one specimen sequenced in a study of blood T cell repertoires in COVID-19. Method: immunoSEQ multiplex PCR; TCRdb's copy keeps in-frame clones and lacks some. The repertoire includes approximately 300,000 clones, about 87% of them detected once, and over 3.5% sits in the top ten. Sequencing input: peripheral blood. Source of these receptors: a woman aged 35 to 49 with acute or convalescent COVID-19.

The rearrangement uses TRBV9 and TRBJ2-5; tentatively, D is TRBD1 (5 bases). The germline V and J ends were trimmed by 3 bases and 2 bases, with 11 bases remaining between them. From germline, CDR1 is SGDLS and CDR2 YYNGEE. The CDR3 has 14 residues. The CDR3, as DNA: TGTGCCAGCAGCGCACAGGATTTACAAGAGACCCAGTACTTC. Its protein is CASSAQDLQETQYF.

CDR3 sequence (DNA): TGCGCCAGCAGCCGACACGTCAGAAGCACAGATACGCAGTATTTT. The encoded protein is CASSRHVRSTDTQYF. This chain links TRBV5-1 with TRBJ2-3; no firm D call. Germline-derived CDR1 and CDR2 are SGHRS and YFSETQ. V was trimmed by 4 bases and J by 0 bases, leaving 12 bases between them. CDR3 length: 15 amino acids.

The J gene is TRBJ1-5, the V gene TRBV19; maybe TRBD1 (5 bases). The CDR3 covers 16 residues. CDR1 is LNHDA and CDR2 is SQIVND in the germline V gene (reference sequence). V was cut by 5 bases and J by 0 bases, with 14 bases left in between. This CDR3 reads CASSSRDGYSNQPQHF. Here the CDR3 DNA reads TGTGCCAGTAGTTCCAGGGATGGGTATAGCAATCAGCCCCAGCATTTT.

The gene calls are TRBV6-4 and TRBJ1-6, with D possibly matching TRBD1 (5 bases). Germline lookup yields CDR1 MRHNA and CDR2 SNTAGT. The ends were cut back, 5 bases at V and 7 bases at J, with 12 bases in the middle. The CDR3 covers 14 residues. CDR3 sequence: CASSRGTENSPLHF. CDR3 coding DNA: TGTGCCAGCAGTCGCGGGACCGAGAATTCACCCCTCCACTTT.

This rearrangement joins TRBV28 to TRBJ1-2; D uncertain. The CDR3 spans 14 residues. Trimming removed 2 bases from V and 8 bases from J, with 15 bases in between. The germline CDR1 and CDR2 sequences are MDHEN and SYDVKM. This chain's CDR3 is CASSLGSRRLGYTF. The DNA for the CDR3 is TGTGCCAGCAGTTTAGGGTCCCGCAGGCTGGGCTACACCTTC.

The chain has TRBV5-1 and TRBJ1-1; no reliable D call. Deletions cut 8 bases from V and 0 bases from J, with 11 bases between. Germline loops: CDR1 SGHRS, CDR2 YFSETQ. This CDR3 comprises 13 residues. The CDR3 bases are TGCGCCAGTCAGAGGCTCGTGAACACTGAAGCTTTCTTT. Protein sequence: CASQRLVNTEAFF.

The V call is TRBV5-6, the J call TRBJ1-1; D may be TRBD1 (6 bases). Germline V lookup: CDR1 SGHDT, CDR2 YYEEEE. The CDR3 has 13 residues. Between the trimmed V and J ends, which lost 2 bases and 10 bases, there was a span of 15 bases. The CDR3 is CASSFSGGLVAFF. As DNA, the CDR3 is TGTGCCAGCAGCTTCTCCGGGGGGCTAGTAGCTTTCTTT.

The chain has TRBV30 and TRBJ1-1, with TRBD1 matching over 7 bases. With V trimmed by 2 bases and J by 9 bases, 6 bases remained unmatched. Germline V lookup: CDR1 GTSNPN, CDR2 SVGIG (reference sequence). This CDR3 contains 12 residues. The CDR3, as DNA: TGTGCCTGGAGTCCCCAGGGACAGAAAGCTTTCTTT. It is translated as CAWSPQGQKAFF.

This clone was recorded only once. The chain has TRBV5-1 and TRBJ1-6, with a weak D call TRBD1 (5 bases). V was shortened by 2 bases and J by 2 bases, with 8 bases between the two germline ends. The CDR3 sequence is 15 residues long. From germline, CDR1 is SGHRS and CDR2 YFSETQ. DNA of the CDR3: TGCGCCAGCAGCTTAGGGGTGGCCTATAATTCACCCCTCCACTTT. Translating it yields CASSLGVAYNSPLHF.

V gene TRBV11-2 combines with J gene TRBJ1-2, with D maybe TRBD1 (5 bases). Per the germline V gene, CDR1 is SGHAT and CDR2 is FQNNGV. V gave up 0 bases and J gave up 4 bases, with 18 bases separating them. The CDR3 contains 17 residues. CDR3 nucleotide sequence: TGTGCCAGCAGCTTAGATCTATCGGGACTCCCCCCCTATGGCTACACCTTC. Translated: CASSLDLSGLPPYGYTF.

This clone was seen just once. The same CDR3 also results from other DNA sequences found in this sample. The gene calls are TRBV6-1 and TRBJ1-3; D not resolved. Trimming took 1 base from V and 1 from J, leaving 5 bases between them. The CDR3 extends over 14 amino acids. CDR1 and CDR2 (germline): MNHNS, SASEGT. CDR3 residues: CASSEVSSGNTIYF. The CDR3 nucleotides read TGTGCCAGCAGTGAAGTTTCTTCTGGAAACACCATATATTTT.

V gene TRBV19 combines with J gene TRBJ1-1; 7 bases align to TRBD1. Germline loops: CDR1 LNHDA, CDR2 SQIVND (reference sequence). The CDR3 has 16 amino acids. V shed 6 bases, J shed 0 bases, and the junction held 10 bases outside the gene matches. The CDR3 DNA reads TGTGCCAGTAGACCTACGCCGGGACAGATGAACACTGAAGCTTTCTTT. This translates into CASRPTPGQMNTEAFF.

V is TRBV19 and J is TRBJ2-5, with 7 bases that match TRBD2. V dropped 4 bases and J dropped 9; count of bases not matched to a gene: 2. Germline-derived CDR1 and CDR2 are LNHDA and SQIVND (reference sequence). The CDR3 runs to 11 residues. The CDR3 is CASSKREAQYF. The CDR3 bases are TGTGCCAGTAGTAAACGGGAGGCCCAGTACTTC. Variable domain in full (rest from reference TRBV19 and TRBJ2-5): DGGITQSPKYLFRKEGQNVTLSCEQNLNHDAMYWYRQDPGQGLRLIYYSQIVNDFQKGDIAEGYSVSREKKESFPLTVTSAQKNPTAFYLCASSKREAQYFGPGTRLLVL.

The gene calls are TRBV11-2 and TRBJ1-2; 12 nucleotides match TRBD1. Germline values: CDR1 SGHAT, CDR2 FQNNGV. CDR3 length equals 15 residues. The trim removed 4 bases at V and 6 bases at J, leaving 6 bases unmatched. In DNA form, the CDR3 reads TGTGCCAGCAGCTCTGGGACAGGGGGCCTCAATGGCTACACCTTC. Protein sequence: CASSSGTGGLNGYTF.

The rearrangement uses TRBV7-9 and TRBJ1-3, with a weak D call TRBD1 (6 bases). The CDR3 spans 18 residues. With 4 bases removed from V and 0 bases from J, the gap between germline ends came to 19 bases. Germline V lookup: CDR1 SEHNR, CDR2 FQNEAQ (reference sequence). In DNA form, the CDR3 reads TGTGCCAGCAGCTCCGAAGTCTTCGGACAGATCTCTGGAAACACCATATATTTT. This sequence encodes CASSSEVFGQISGNTIYF.

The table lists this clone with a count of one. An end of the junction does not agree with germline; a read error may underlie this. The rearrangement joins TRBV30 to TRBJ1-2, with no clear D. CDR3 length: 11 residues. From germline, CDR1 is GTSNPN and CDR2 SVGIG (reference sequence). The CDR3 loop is CAWANGGPTAF. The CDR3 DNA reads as TGTGCCTGGGCCAACGGAGGCCCCACCGCCTTC. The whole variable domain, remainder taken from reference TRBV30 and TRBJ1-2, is SQTIHQWPATLVQPVGSPLSLECTVEGTSNPNLYWYRQAAGRGLQLLFYSVGIGQISSEVPQNLSASRPQDRQFILSSKKLLLSDSGFYLCAWANGGPTAFGSGTRLTVV.

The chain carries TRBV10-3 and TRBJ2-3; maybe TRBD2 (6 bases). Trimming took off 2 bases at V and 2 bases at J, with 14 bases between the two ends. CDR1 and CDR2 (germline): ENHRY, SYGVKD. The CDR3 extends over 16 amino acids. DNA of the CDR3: TGTGCCATCAGTGAGGCCGGGACTCGATTCACAGATACGCAGTATTTT. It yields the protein CAISEAGTRFTDTQYF.

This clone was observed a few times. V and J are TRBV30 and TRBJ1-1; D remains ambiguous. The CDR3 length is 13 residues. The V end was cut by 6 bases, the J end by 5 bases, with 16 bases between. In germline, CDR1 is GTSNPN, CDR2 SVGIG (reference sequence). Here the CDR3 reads CACPTAGWTEAFF. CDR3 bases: TGTGCCTGTCCGACGGCGGGGTGGACTGAAGCTTTCTTT.

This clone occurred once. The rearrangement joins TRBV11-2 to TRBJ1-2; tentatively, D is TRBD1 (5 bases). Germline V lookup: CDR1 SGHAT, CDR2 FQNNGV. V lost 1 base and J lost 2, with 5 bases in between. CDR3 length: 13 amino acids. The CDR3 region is CASSLAGNYGYTF. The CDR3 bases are TGTGCCAGCAGCTTAGCAGGGAACTATGGCTACACCTTC. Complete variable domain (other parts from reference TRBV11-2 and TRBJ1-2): EAGVAQSPRYKIIEKRQSVAFWCNPISGHATLYWYQQILGQGPKLLIQFQNNGVVDDSQLPKDRFSAERLKGVDSTLKIQPAKLEDSAVYLCASSLAGNYGYTFGSGTRLTVV.

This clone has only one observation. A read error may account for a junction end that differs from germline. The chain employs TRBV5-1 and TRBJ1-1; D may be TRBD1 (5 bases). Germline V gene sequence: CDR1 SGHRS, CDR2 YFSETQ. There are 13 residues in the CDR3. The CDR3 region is CASRLGQNTEAFF. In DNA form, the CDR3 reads TGCGCCAGCAGATTGGGGCAGAACACTGAAGCTTTCTTT.

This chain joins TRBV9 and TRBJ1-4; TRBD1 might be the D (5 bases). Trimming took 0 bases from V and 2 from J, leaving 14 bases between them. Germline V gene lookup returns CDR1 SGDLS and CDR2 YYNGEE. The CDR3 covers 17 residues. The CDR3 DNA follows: TGTGCCAGCAGCGTAGAGCCATTCGGGGGTACTAATGAAAAACTGTTTTTT. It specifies CASSVEPFGGTNEKLFF.

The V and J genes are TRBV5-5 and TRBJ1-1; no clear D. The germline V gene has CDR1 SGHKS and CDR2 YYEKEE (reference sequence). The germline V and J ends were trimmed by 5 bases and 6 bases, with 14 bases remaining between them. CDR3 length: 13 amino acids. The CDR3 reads CASSYSVGAEAFF. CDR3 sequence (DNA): TGTGCCAGCAGTTATTCGGTCGGGGCTGAAGCTTTCTTT.

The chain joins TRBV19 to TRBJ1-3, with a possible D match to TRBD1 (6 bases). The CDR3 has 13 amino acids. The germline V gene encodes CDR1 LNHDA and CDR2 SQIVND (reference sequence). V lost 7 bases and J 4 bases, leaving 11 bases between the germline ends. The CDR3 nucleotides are TGTGCCAGTAATTGGGGGCAAGGAAACACCATATATTTT. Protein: CASNWGQGNTIYF.

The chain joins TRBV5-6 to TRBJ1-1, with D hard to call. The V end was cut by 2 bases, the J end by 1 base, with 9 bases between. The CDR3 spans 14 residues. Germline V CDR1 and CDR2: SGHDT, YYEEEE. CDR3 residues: CASSFESQNTEAFF. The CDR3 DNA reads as TGTGCCAGCAGCTTCGAATCACAGAACACTGAAGCTTTCTTT.